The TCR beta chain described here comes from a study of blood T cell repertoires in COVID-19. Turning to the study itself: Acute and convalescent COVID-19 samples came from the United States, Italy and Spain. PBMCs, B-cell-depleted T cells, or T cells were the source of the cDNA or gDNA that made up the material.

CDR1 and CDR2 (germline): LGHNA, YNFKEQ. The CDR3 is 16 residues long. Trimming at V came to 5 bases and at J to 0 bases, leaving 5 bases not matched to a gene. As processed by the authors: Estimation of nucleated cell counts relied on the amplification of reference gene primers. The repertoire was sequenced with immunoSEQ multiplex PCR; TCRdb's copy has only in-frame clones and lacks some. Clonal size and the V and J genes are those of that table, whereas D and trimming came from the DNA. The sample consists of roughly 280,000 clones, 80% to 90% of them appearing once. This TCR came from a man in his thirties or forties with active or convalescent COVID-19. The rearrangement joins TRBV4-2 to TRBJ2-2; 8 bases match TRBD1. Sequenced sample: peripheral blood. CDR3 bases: TGTGCCAGCAGCACCCGGACAGGGTCGAACACCGGGGAGCTGTTTTTT. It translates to CASSTRTGSNTGELFF.